These 4 T cell receptor beta chains originate from one sample sequenced in a study of T cells in Graves' hyperthyroidism and ophthalmopathy. Regions amplified from RNA transcripts were the TCR beta CDR3 regions. The HTBI set primed first-round TCR CDR3 RT-PCR. A single record per CDR3 protein comes from TCRdb applying MiXCR to the multiplex PCR reads. The sample records around 600,000 distinct CDR3 sequences, around 14% being singletons. Sequenced sample: blood. The receptor source for this set is a woman in her late teens or twenties with Graves' ophthalmopathy.

As concerns this clonotype: A much larger clone differs by one base, so this may be a read error. V and J are TRBV28 and TRBJ2-1; possibly TRBD1 or TRBD2 for D (5 bases each). Germline CDR1 MDHEN, CDR2 SYDVKM. This CDR3 comprises 14 residues. The chain's CDR3 is CASTTGQTYDEQFF. The CDR3 DNA reads as TGTGCCAGCACCACGGGGCAGACCTACGATGAGCAGTTCTTC.

The gene calls are TRBV20-1 and TRBJ1-2, with D hard to call. V lost 0 bases and J 3 bases, leaving 8 bases between the germline ends. The germline V gene has CDR1 DFQATT and CDR2 SNEGSKA (reference sequence). CDR3 size: 13 residues. DNA for the CDR3: TGCAGTGCTAGAGAGAAGGGCGACTATGGCTACACCTTC. Amino acid sequence: CSAREKGDYGYTF.

This clonotype was detected ten times or more. This chain links TRBV20-1 with TRBJ1-1; 7 bases line up with TRBD1. Germline-derived CDR1 and CDR2 are DFQATT and SNEGSKA (reference sequence). Germline trimming cut 0 bases from V and 6 bases from J; bases unmatched to any gene: 16. The CDR3 spans 17 residues. CDR3 DNA sequence: TGCAGTGCTAGAGATCTAAGAGGACAGGCCTATAGGGCTGAAGCTTTCTTT. Translating gives CSARDLRGQAYRAEAFF.

The DNA for the CDR3 is TGTGCCACCAGCAATGACAGGGGGTTCACTGAAGCTTTCTTT. Its protein product is CATSNDRGFTEAFF. The chain uses TRBV15 and TRBJ1-1; 9 positions agree with TRBD1. There are 14 residues in the CDR3. The germline CDR1 and CDR2 sequences are LNHNV and YYDKDF (reference sequence). Trimming at V came to 4 bases and at J to 4 bases, leaving 4 bases not matched to a gene.